Listed here is a single TCR beta chain. Its antigen is not known. Profiling relied on immunoSEQ multiplex PCR, and the TCRdb table lists in-frame clones only, not all of them. The sample lists 150,000 to 200,000 clones, more than 75% occurring once. This CDR3 has 19 amino acids. V lost 1 base and J 2 bases, leaving 18 bases between the germline ends. Germline V gene data show CDR1 as SGHVS and CDR2 as FQNEAQ. The data were taken from a study of cytomegalovirus exposure and HLA in healthy donors. General observations from the study: First-cohort TCR clusters tended to co-occur in the roughly 120 validation repertoires, a later analysis found.

Sequencing input: PBMCs. This TCR was sampled from a young woman in good health and CMV-seronegative. The chain carries TRBV7-8 and TRBJ2-6, with D perhaps TRBD1 (6 bases). In DNA, the CDR3 is TGTGCCAGCAGCTTAGATAACGGACAGTATTCCGCTGGGGCCAACGTCCTGACTTTC. As protein: CASSLDNGQYSAGANVLTF.